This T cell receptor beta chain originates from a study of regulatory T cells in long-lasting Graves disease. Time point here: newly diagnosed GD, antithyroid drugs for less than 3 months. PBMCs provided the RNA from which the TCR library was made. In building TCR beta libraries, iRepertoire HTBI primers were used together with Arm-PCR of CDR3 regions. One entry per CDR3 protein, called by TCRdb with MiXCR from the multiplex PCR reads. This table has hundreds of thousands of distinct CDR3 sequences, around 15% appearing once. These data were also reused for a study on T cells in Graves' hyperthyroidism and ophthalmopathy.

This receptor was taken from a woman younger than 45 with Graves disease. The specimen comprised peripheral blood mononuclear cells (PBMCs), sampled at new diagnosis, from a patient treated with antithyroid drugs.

Here the CDR3 DNA reads TGTGCCAGCAGATGGGGCCAGGGGTATAGCGAGCAGTACTTC. It yields the protein CASRWGQGYSEQYF. The chain uses TRBV6-4 and TRBJ2-7, with D possibly being TRBD1 (6 bases). V was shortened by 6 bases and J by 6 bases, with 18 bases between the two germline ends. Germline-derived CDR1 and CDR2 are MRHNA and SNTAGT. The CDR3 spans 14 residues.